This T cell receptor (beta chain) was identified in a study of T-cell memory formation after mild COVID-19. Germline V gene data show CDR1 as LNHNV and CDR2 as YYDKDF (reference sequence). V lost 3 bases to trimming and J lost 6 bases; unmatched junction nucleotides: 2. The CDR3 totals 13 residues. TCRdb itself ran the 5' RACE reads through MiXCR, one entry per CDR3 protein. This sample has 65,000 to 90,000 distinct CDR3 sequences; about 13% occur once, and the top ten carry around two fifths. This clonotype was sampled from a man between 18 and 35 years old who had mild COVID-19 (a few samples of this study predate the infection). Cell type and time point are not known. The sequencing input was PBMCs or a T cell subset sorted from them (not recorded which). V is TRBV15 and J is TRBJ2-1; the match to TRBD1 covers 7 bases. In DNA, the CDR3 is TGTGCCACCAGCAGTCGACAGGGCAATGAGCAGTTCTTC. This translates into CATSSRQGNEQFF.